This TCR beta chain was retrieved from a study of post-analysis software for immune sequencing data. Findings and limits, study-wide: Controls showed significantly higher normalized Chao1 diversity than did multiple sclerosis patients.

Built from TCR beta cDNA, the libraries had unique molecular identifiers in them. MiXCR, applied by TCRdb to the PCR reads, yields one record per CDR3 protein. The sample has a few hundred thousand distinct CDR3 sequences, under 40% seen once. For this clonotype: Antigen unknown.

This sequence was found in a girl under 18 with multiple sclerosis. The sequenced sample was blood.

The CDR3 DNA follows: TGTGCCAGTAAAACGGGGGACTTTGGCTACACCTTC. Encoded protein: CASKTGDFGYTF. V gene TRBV19 combines with J gene TRBJ1-2; D perhaps matches TRBD1 (5 bases). V lost 7 bases to trimming and J lost 7 bases, with 13 bases between them. CDR3 length equals 12 residues. Germline assignment: CDR1 LNHDA and CDR2 SQIVND (reference sequence). Full variable domain (remainder filled in from reference TRBV19 and TRBJ1-2): DGGITQSPKYLFRKEGQNVTLSCEQNLNHDAMYWYRQDPGQGLRLIYYSQIVNDFQKGDIAEGYSVSREKKESFPLTVTSAQKNPTAFYLCASKTGDFGYTFGSGTRLTVV.